Presented here are 8 T cell receptor beta chains from one specimen sequenced in a study of blood T cell repertoires in COVID-19. TCRdb keeps only in-frame clones here, not all; method: immunoSEQ multiplex PCR. Here the sample spans just under 150,000 clones, approximately 89% being singletons. The sample consisted of peripheral blood. The receptors were sampled from a human donor in a cohort sampled during active COVID-19.

The chain uses TRBV6-5 and TRBJ2-1; D possibly corresponds to TRBD2 (6 bases). CDR3 length: 11 residues. Between the trimmed V and J ends, which lost 3 bases and 9 bases, there was a span of 6 bases. Germline values: CDR1 MNHEY, CDR2 SVGAGI. CDR3 nucleotides: TGTGCCAGCAGTTATAGCGGTGAGCAGTTCTTC. Residues: CASSYSGEQFF.

This clone was seen just once. The chain recombines TRBV7-2 with TRBJ2-4; 8 nucleotides match TRBD2. Germline assignment: CDR1 SGHTA and CDR2 FQGNSA. CDR3 size: 16 residues. J lost 7 bases, V lost 5 bases, and 13 bases had no gene match. The CDR3 coding sequence is TGTGCCAGCAGCCCCCGGTTGCGCGGGGGGCAGAACATTCAGTACTTC. Protein: CASSPRLRGGQNIQYF.

The chain recombines TRBV6-6 with TRBJ1-1; D is possibly TRBD1 (5 bases). The germline gives CDR1 MNHNY, CDR2 SVGAGI (reference sequence). Trimming left V 7 bases short and J 3 bases short, with 15 bases between. CDR3 length equals 14 residues. CDR3: CASTNRGGDTEAFF. The CDR3 nucleotides read TGTGCCAGCACCAACCGGGGGGGGGACACTGAAGCTTTCTTT.

The V gene is TRBV19, the J gene TRBJ2-5, with D perhaps TRBD1 (6 bases). V was cut by 5 bases and J by 0 bases, with 10 bases left in between. Germline CDR1 reads LNHDA; CDR2 reads SQIVND (reference sequence). This CDR3 has 14 amino acids. The CDR3 spells CASSETGYQETQYF. As DNA, the CDR3 is TGTGCCAGTAGTGAAACAGGGTACCAAGAGACCCAGTACTTC.

This sequence joins TRBV6-5 and TRBJ2-7; TRBD1 might be the D (6 bases). The V gene lost 2 bases and the J gene lost 3 bases, with 11 bases spanning the gap. In germline, CDR1 is MNHEY, CDR2 SVGAGI. The CDR3 covers 14 residues. In DNA, the CDR3 is TGTGCCAGCAGTTACCGTACAGGGATCTACGAGCAGTACTTC. As protein: CASSYRTGIYEQYF.

This chain connects TRBV3-1 (or the pseudogene TRBV3-2) to TRBJ2-3, with D uncertain. The CDR3 has 11 residues. Trimming stripped 6 bases from V and 6 bases from J, with 7 bases between. Germline lookup yields CDR1 LGHDT and CDR2 YNNKEL (reference sequence). CDR3 residues: CASRARDTQYF. For the CDR3, the DNA is TGTGCCAGCAGGGCTAGGGATACGCAGTATTTT.

This sequence joins TRBV24-1 and TRBJ2-2, with D possibly being TRBD2 (6 bases). Germline V gives CDR1 KGHDR, CDR2 SFDVKD. Trimming shortened V by 2 bases and J by 4 bases, and 13 bases separated the two germline ends. The CDR3 totals 16 residues. The CDR3, as DNA: TGTGCCACCAGTGATTCCGGGACTGGTCCCACCGGGGAGCTGTTTTTT. It encodes CATSDSGTGPTGELFF.

This chain links TRBV6-6 with TRBJ2-5, with D maybe TRBD2 (6 bases). The CDR3 covers 14 residues. CDR1 is MNHNY and CDR2 is SVGAGI in the germline V gene (reference sequence). Trimming pared 8 bases from V and 0 bases from J, leaving 13 bases between. The DNA for the CDR3 is TGTGCCAGCGAGGGGAGGAAGAACCAAGAGACCCAGTACTTC. This gives the protein CASEGRKNQETQYF.